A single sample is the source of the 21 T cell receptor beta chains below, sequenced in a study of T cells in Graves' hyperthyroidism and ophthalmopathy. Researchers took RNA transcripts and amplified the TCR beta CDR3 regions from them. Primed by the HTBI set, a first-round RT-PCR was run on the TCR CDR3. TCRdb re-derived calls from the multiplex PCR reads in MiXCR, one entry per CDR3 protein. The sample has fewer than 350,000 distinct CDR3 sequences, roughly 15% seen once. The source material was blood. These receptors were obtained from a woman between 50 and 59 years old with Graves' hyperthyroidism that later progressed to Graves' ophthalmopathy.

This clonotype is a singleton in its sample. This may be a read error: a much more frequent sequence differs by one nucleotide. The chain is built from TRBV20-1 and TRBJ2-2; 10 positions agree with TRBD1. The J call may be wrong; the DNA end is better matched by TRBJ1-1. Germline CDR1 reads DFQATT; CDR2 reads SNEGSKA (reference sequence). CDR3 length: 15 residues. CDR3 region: CSARDRTGGLTRAFF. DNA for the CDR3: TGCAGTGCTAGAGATCGGACAGGGGGGCTCACGCGAGCTTTCTTT.

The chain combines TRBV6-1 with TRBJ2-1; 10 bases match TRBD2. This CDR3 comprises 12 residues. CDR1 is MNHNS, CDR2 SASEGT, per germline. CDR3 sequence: CGAGGSYNEQFF. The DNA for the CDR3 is TGTGGAGCGGGGGGGTCCTACAATGAGCAGTTCTTC.

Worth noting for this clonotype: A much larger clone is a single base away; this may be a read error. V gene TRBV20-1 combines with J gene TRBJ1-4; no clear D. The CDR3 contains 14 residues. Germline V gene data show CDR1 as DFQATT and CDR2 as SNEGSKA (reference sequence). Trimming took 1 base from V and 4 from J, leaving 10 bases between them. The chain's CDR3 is CSARVRRSNEKLFF. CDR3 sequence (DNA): TGCAGTGCTAGAGTAAGGCGAAGTAATGAAAAACTGTTTTTT.

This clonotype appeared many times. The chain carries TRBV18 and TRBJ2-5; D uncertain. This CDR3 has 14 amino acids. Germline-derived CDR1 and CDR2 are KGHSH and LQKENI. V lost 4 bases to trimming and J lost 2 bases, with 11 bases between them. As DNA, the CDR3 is TGTGCCAGCTCACTCGTCGACATTCAAGAGACCCAGTACTTC. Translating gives CASSLVDIQETQYF.

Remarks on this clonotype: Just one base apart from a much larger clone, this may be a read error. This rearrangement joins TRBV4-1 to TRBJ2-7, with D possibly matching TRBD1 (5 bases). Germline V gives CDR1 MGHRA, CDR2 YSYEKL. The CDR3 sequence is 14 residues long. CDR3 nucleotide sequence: TGCGACAGCAGCCAAGGTAGGGGCCCCTACGAGCAGTACTTC. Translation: CDSSQGRGPYEQYF.

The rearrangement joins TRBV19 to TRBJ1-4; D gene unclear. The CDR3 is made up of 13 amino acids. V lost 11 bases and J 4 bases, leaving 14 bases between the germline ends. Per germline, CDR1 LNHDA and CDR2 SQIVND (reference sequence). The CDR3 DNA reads TGTGCCGTAGGCCCCGCGGGTAATGAAAAACTGTTTTTT. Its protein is CAVGPAGNEKLFF.

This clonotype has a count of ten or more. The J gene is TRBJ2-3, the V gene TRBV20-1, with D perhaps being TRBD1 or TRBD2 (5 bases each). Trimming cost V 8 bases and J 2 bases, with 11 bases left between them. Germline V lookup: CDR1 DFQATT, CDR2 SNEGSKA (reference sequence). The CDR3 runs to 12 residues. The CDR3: CSWGGYTDTQYF. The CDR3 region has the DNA TGCAGTTGGGGCGGGTACACAGATACGCAGTATTTT.

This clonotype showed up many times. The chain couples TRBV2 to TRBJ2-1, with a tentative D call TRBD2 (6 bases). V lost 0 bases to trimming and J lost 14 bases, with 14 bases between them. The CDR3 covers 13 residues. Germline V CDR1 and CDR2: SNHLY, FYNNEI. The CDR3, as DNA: TGTGCCAGCAGTGAAGCGGGACTGCCCGGGGAGTTCTTC. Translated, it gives CASSEAGLPGEFF.

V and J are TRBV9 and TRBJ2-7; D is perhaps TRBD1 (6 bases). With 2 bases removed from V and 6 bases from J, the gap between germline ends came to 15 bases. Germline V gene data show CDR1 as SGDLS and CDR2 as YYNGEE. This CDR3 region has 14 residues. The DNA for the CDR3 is TGTGCCAGCAGCGTTCGAGACAGGCCGCGCGAGCAGTACTTC. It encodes CASSVRDRPREQYF.

The CDR3 is CASSYYRDSQPNQETQYF. The DNA for the CDR3 is TGTGCCAGCAGCTACTACCGGGACTCCCAACCAAACCAAGAGACCCAGTACTTC. The V call is TRBV7-6, the J call TRBJ2-5; D is perhaps TRBD2 (6 bases). This CDR3 is built from 18 residues. Trimming shortened V by 4 bases and J by 0 bases, and 21 bases separated the two germline ends. The germline V gene has CDR1 SGHVS and CDR2 FNYEAQ.

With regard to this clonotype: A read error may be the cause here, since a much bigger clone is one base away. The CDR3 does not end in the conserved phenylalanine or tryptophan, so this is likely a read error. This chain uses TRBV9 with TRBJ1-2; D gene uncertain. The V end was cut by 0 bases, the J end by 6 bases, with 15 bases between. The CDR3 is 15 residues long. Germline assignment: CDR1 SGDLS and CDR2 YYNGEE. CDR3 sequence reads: CASSVGSGLMDGYTL. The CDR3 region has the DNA TGTGCCAGCAGCGTAGGATCGGGGTTAATGGATGGCTACACCCTC.

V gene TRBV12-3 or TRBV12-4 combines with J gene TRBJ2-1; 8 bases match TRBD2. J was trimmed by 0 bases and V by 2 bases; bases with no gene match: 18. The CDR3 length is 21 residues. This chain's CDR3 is CASSLSRGIAGRNSSYNEQFF. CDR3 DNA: TGTGCCAGCAGTTTAAGTCGCGGGATAGCGGGACGGAATAGCTCCTACAATGAGCAGTTCTTC.

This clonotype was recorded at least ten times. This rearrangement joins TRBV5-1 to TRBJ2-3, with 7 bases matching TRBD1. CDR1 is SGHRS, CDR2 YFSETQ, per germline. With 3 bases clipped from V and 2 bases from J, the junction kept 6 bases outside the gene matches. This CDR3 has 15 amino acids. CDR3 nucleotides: TGCGCCAGCAGCTCGGTCGGACAGGTCACAGATACGCAGTATTTT. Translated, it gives CASSSVGQVTDTQYF.

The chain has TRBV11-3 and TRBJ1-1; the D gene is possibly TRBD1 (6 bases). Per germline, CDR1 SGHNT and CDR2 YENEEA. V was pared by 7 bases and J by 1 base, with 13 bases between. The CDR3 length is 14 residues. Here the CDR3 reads CASNDRWGNTEAFF. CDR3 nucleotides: TGTGCCAGCAACGACAGGTGGGGGAACACTGAAGCTTTCTTT.

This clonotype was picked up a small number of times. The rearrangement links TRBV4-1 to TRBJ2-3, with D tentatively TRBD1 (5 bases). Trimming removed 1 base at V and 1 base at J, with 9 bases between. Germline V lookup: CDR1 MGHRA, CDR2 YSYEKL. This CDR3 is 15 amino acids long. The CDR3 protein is CASSQGGRGTDTQYF. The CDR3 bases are TGCGCCAGCAGCCAAGGGGGCAGGGGCACAGATACGCAGTATTTT.

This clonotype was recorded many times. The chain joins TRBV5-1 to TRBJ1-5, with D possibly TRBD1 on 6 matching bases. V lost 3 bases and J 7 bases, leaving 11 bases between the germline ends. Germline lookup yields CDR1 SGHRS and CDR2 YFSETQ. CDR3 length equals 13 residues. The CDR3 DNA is TGCGCCAGCAGCTGGGACGGGACACAGCCCCAGCATTTT. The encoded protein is CASSWDGTQPQHF.

CDR3: CSARGPFGPGNTIYF. The CDR3 nucleotides are TGCAGTGCAAGGGGGCCATTCGGCCCTGGAAACACCATATATTTT. The chain combines TRBV20-1 with TRBJ1-3; 7 nucleotides agree with TRBD1. The CDR3 runs to 15 residues. Unmatched junction bases numbered 10, after V lost 6 bases and J lost 2 bases. Germline V lookup: CDR1 DFQATT, CDR2 SNEGSKA (reference sequence).

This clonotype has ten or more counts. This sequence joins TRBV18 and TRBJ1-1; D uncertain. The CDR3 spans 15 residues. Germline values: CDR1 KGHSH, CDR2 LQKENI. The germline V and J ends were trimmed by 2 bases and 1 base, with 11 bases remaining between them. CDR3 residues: CASSPFDAQNTEAFF. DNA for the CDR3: TGTGCCAGCTCACCATTTGACGCACAGAACACTGAAGCTTTCTTT. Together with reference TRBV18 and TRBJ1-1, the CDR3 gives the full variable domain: NAGVMQNPRHLVRRRGQEARLRCSPMKGHSHVYWYRQLPEEGLKFMVYLQKENIIDESGMPKERFSAEFPKEGPSILRIQQVVRGDSAAYFCASSPFDAQNTEAFFGQGTRLTVV.

The CDR3, as DNA: TGCGCCAGCAGCTTGCAGCGCGCAGATACGCAGTATTTT. It encodes CASSLQRADTQYF. The V gene is TRBV5-1, the J gene TRBJ2-3; D is unresolved. The CDR3 runs to 13 residues. V was pared by 1 base and J by 4 bases, with 7 bases between. Germline V gives CDR1 SGHRS, CDR2 YFSETQ.

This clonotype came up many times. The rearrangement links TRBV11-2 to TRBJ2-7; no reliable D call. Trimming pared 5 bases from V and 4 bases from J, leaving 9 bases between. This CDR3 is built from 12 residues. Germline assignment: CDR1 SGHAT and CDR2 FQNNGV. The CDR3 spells CASSLATYEQYF. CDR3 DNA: TGTGCCAGCAGCCTCGCGACGTACGAGCAGTACTTC.

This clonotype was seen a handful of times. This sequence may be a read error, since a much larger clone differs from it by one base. CDR3 DNA sequence: TGCGCCAGCAGCTCTGAGGGGCGGACCCAGTACTTC. This gives the protein CASSSEGRTQYF. The rearrangement joins TRBV5-1 to TRBJ2-5, with D possibly called TRBD1 or TRBD2 (5 bases each). This CDR3 comprises 12 residues. Trimming stripped 3 bases from V and 7 bases from J, with 10 bases between. Germline assignment: CDR1 SGHRS and CDR2 YFSETQ.